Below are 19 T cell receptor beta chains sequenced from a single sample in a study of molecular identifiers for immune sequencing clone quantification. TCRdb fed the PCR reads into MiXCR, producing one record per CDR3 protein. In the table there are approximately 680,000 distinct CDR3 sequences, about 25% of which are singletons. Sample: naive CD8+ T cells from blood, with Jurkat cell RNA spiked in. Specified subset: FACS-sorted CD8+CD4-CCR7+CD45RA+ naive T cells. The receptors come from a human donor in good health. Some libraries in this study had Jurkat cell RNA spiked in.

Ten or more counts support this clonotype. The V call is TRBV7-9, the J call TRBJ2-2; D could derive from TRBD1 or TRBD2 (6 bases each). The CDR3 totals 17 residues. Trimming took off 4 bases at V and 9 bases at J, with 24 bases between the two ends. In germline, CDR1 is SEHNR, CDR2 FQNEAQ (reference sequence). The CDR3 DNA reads TGTGCCAGCAGCTCCCCGCGGGACAAAGAATTTCCTCGGGAGCTGTTTTTT. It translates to CASSSPRDKEFPRELFF.

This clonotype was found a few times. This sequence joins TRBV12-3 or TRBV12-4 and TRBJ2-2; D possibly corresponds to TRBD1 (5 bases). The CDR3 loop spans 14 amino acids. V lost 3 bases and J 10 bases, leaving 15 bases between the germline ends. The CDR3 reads CASSFLGIGEELFF. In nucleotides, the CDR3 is TGTGCCAGCAGTTTTTTAGGGATAGGGGAGGAGCTGTTTTTT.

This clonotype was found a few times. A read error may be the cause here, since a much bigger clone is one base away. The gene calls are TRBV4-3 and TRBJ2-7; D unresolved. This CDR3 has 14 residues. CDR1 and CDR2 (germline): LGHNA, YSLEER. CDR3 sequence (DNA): TGCACCAGCAGCCAAGTTATGTTAGCCCGCGAGCAGTACTTC. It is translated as CTSSQVMLAREQYF.

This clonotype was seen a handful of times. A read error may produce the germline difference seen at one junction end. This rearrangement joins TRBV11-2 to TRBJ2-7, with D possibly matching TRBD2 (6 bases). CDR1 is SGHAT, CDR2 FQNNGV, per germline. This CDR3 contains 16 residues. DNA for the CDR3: TGTGCCAGCACCCCCTTGGAGGGGTCAACTGCCTACGAGCAATACTTC. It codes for CASTPLEGSTAYEQYF.

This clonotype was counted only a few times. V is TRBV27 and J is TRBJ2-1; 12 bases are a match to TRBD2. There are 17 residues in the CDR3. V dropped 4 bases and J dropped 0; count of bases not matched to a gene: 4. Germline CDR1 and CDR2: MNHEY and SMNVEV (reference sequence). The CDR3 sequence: CASSSGLAGPSYNEQFF. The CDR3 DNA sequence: TGTGCCAGCAGTTCAGGACTAGCGGGGCCCTCCTACAATGAGCAGTTCTTC.

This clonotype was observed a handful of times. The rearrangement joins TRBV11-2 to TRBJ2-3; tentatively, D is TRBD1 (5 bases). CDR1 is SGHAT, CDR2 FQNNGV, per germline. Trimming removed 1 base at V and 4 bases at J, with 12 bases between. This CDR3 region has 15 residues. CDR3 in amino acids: CASSLGFLGPDTQYF. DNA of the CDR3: TGTGCCAGCAGCTTAGGTTTCTTGGGGCCAGATACGCAGTATTTT.

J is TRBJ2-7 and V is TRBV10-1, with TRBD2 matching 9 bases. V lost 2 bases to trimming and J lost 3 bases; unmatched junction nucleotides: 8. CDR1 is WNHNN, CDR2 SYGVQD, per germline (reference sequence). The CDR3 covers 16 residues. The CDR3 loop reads CASSEESGTSSYEQYF. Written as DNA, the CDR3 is TGCGCCAGCAGTGAGGAATCCGGGACTAGCAGCTACGAGCAGTACTTC.

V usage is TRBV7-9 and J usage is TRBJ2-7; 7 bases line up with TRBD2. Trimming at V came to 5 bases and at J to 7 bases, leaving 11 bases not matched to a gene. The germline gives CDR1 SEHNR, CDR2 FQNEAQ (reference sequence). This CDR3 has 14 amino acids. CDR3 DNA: TGTGCCAGCAGCCCCCCGGGACGGGGGGATGAGCAGTACTTC. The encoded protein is CASSPPGRGDEQYF.

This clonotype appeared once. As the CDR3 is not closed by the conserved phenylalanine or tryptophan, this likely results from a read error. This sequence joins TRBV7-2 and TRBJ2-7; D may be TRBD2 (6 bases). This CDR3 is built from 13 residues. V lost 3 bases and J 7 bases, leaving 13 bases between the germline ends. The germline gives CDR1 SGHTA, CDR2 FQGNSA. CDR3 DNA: TGTGCCAGCAGCTTCCTGACTAGTTCAGAGCAGTACATC. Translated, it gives CASSFLTSSEQYI.

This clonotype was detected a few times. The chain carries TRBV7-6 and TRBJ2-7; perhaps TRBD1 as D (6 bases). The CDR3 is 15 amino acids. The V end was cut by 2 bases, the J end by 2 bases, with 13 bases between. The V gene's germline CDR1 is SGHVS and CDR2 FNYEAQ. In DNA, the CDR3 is TGTGCCAGCAGCTTAATCAAGACAGGAGCCTACGAGCAGTACTTC. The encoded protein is CASSLIKTGAYEQYF.

CDR3 coding DNA: TGCAGTGCTAGAGGTCCCCCCCCCTCCAGGCAGGGCCCCTACGAGCAGTACTTC. Its translation is CSARGPPPSRQGPYEQYF. V gene TRBV20-1 combines with J gene TRBJ2-7; D possibly corresponds to TRBD1 (5 bases). V was cut by 1 base and J by 2 bases, with 24 bases left in between. This CDR3 contains 18 residues. Germline V gene sequence: CDR1 DFQATT, CDR2 SNEGSKA (reference sequence).

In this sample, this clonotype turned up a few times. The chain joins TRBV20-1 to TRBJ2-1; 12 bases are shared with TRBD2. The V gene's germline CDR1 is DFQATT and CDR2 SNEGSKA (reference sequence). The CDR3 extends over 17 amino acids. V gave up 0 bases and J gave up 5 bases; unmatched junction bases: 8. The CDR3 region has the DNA TGCAGTGCTAGAGATCTGCCGGGGACTAGCGGGCACAATGAGCAGTTCTTC. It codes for CSARDLPGTSGHNEQFF.

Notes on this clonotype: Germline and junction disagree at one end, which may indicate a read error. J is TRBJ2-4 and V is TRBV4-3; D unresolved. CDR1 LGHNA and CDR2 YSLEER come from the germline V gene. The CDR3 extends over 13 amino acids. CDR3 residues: CARSQASTDHPCF. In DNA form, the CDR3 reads TGCGCCCGCAGCCAAGCTTCGACGGACCACCCATGCTTC.

The CDR3 DNA reads as TGTGCCAGCAGTTTGCCGGGAACATACAATGAGCAGTTCTTC. Translation: CASSLPGTYNEQFF. The genes are TRBV27 and TRBJ2-1; the D gene is possibly TRBD2 (5 bases). The CDR3 is 14 residues long. Trimming pared 3 bases from V and 4 bases from J, leaving 10 bases between. Germline V gene data show CDR1 as MNHEY and CDR2 as SMNVEV (reference sequence).

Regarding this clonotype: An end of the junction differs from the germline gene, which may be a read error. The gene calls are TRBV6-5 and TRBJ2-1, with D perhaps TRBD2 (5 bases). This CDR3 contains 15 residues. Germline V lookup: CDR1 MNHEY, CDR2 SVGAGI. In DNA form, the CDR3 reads TGTGCCAGCAGTTACTCCTCCCGGGGAGATAATGAGCAGTCCTTC. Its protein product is CASSYSSRGDNEQSF.

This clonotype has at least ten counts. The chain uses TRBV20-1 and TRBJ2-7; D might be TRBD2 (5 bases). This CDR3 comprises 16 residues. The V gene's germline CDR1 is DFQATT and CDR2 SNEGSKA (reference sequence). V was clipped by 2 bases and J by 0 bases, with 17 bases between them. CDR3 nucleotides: TGCAGTGCTAGACTACCCGGTAGCGCGGCCTCCTACGAGCAGTACTTC. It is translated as CSARLPGSAASYEQYF.

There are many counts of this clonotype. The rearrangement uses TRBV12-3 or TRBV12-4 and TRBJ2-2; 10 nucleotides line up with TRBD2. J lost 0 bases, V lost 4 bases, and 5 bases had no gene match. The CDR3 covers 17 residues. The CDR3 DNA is TGTGCCAGCAGTTCCCTAGCGGGGGCCGCGAACACCGGGGAGCTGTTTTTT. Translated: CASSSLAGAANTGELFF.

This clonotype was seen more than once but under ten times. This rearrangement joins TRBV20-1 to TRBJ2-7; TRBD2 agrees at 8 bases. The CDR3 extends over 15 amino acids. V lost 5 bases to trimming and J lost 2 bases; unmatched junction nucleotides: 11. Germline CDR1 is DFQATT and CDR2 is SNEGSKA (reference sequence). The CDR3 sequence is CSAGISSGWTYEQYF. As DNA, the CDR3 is TGCAGTGCTGGCATATCTAGCGGGTGGACCTACGAGCAGTACTTC.

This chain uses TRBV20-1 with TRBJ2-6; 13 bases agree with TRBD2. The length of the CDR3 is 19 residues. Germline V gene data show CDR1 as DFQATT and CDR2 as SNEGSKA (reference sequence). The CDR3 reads CRQLDGTSGNCSGANVLTF. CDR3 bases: TGCAGACAGCTAGATGGGACTAGCGGGAACTGCTCTGGGGCCAACGTCCTGACTTTC.